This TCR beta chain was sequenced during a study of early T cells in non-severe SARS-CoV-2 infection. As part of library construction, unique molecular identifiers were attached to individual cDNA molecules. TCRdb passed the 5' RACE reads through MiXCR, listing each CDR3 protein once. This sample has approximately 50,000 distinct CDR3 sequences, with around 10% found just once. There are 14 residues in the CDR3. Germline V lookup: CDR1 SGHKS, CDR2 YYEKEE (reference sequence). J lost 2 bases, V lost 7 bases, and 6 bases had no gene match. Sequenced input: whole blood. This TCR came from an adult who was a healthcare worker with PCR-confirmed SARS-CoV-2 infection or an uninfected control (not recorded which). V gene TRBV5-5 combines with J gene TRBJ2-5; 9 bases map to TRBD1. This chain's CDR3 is CASLQGARQETQYF. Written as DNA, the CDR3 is TGTGCCAGCTTACAGGGGGCGCGGCAAGAGACCCAGTACTTC.